One and the same sample provided the 17 T cell receptor beta chains below, sequenced in a study of cytomegalovirus exposure and HLA in healthy donors. Primers for the PCR totalled 60 Vbeta and 13 Jbeta. Sequenced by immunoSEQ multiplex PCR; TCRdb stores in-frame clones only, minus some. The data contain about 70,000 clones, roughly 89% of them seen just once; the ten biggest clones take up 1.5% to 2%. Sequencing was carried out using PBMCs. These receptors came from a woman aged 25 to 39 in good health and CMV-seronegative.

Notes on this clone: Compared with germline, one end of the junction differs, possibly owing to a read error. The chain combines TRBV7-7 with TRBJ2-3; D is perhaps TRBD2 (6 bases). In germline, CDR1 is SSHAT, CDR2 FNYEAQ (reference sequence). This CDR3 region has 13 residues. CDR3 region: CASSLAEADTQYF. CDR3 nucleotides: TGTGCTAGCAGCTTAGCGGAGGCAGATACGCAGTATTTT.

V gene TRBV18 combines with J gene TRBJ1-1; unclear D gene. The CDR3 contains 12 residues. V was pared by 3 bases and J by 8 bases, with 10 bases between. Germline values: CDR1 KGHSH, CDR2 LQKENI. Here the CDR3 DNA reads TGTGCCAGCTCACCGGACGGGAGAGAAGCTTTCTTT. It is translated as CASSPDGREAFF. Using reference TRBV18 and TRBJ1-1 for the parts outside the CDR3, the full variable domain is NAGVMQNPRHLVRRRGQEARLRCSPMKGHSHVYWYRQLPEEGLKFMVYLQKENIIDESGMPKERFSAEFPKEGPSILRIQQVVRGDSAAYFCASSPDGREAFFGQGTRLTVV.

J is TRBJ2-7 and V is TRBV28, with TRBD2 matching over 9 bases. Germline V gene data show CDR1 as MDHEN and CDR2 as SYDVKM. V lost 5 bases and J lost 2; bases outside the gene matches: 10. The CDR3 has 16 amino acids. This CDR3 reads CASSHLRLADTYEQYF. The CDR3 DNA reads as TGTGCCAGCAGTCACCTCCGACTAGCGGATACCTACGAGCAGTACTTC.

This chain joins TRBV28 and TRBJ1-4, with TRBD1 matching 7 bases. Germline V gene lookup returns CDR1 MDHEN and CDR2 SYDVKM. The CDR3 totals 16 residues. The V and J ends lost 6 bases and 6 bases, in that order; junction bases with no gene match: 13. The CDR3 here is CASRSLGEGADEKLFF. Written as DNA, the CDR3 is TGTGCCAGCAGGTCACTGGGAGAGGGGGCGGATGAAAAACTGTTTTTT.

J is TRBJ1-1 and V is TRBV18, with D perhaps TRBD1 (5 bases). The V end lost 3 bases, the J end lost 4 bases, and 12 bases lay between the germline ends. The CDR3 is 14 residues long. Per germline, CDR1 KGHSH and CDR2 LQKENI. CDR3 in amino acids: CASSPHPGSTEAFF. CDR3 DNA: TGTGCCAGCTCACCGCACCCAGGGTCCACTGAAGCTTTCTTT. Full variable domain (missing parts from reference TRBV18 and TRBJ1-1): NAGVMQNPRHLVRRRGQEARLRCSPMKGHSHVYWYRQLPEEGLKFMVYLQKENIIDESGMPKERFSAEFPKEGPSILRIQQVVRGDSAAYFCASSPHPGSTEAFFGQGTRLTVV.

The chain couples TRBV30 to TRBJ2-3, with D maybe TRBD2 (6 bases). Deletions cut 0 bases from V and 2 bases from J, with 12 bases between. CDR3 length: 15 amino acids. Germline V CDR1 and CDR2: GTSNPN, SVGIG (reference sequence). The chain's CDR3 is CAWSVGSGYTDTQYF. DNA for the CDR3: TGTGCCTGGAGTGTGGGTAGCGGCTACACAGATACGCAGTATTTT.

J is TRBJ1-5 and V is TRBV2, with 9 bases fitting TRBD1. Germline CDR1 SNHLY, CDR2 FYNNEI. J lost 1 base, V lost 6 bases, and 4 bases had no gene match. The CDR3 has 15 amino acids. The DNA of the CDR3 is TGTGCCAGCAGAGCGACAGGGGGAAGCAATCAGCCCCAGCATTTT. Its protein is CASRATGGSNQPQHF.

The V and J genes are TRBV7-9 and TRBJ2-1; D may be TRBD2 (6 bases). With 6 bases removed from V and 0 bases from J, the gap between germline ends came to 15 bases. Germline CDR1 reads SEHNR; CDR2 reads FQNEAQ (reference sequence). The CDR3 runs to 16 residues. CDR3: CASRYGGPDSYNEQFF. In DNA form, the CDR3 reads TGTGCCAGCAGGTACGGAGGGCCCGACTCCTACAATGAGCAGTTCTTC.

The chain uses TRBV4-1 and TRBJ1-1; 11 positions match TRBD1. CDR1 is MGHRA, CDR2 YSYEKL, per germline. V dropped 4 bases and J dropped 5; count of bases not matched to a gene: 9. The CDR3 sequence is 16 residues long. In DNA, the CDR3 is TGCGCCAGCAGCCCCCGGGGACAGGGGGATTATACTGAAGCTTTCTTT. It yields the protein CASSPRGQGDYTEAFF.

The V gene is TRBV5-4, the J gene TRBJ2-1; 8 nucleotides align to TRBD2. Germline assignment: CDR1 SGHNT and CDR2 YYREEE (reference sequence). V trimming: 3 bases; J trimming: 3 bases; junction bases outside the gene matches: 11. This CDR3 has 17 residues. The CDR3 DNA reads as TGTGCCAGCAGCTCTCACTCGGGACTAGTGATCTACAATGAGCAGTTCTTC. This codes for CASSSHSGLVIYNEQFF.

This clone was picked up one time. In the same sample, other DNA sequences code for this CDR3. The gene calls are TRBV9 and TRBJ2-3; D is unresolved. The germline V gene encodes CDR1 SGDLS and CDR2 YYNGEE. This CDR3 is built from 14 residues. Trimming stripped 0 bases from V and 2 bases from J, with 7 bases between. DNA for the CDR3: TGTGCCAGCAGCGTAGGCTCTATCACAGATACGCAGTATTTT. This sequence encodes CASSVGSITDTQYF.

The rearrangement joins TRBV6-1 to TRBJ2-3; 15 nucleotides agree with TRBD2. CDR1 is MNHNS and CDR2 is SASEGT in the germline V gene. This CDR3 has 15 residues. V shed 6 bases and J 5 bases; nucleotides not matched to a gene: 3. The CDR3 nucleotides are TGTGCCAGCAGAGGGACTAGCGGGAGGAAAGATACGCAGTATTTT. This translates into CASRGTSGRKDTQYF.

The rearrangement links TRBV7-8 to TRBJ1-4; 7 bases map to TRBD1. J lost 10 bases, V lost 7 bases, and 9 bases had no gene match. Germline V gene lookup returns CDR1 SGHVS and CDR2 FQNEAQ. This CDR3 comprises 13 residues. CDR3 region: CASTPTGSVKLFF. CDR3 bases: TGTGCCAGCACCCCGACAGGGAGCGTAAAACTGTTTTTT. Full variable domain (rest looked up from reference TRBV7-8 and TRBJ1-4): GAGVSQSPRYKVAKRGQDVALRCDPISGHVSLFWYQQALGQGPEFLTYFQNEAQLDKSGLPSDRFFAERPEGSVSTLKIQRTQQEDSAVYLCASTPTGSVKLFFGSGTQLSVL.

As for this clone: This sample also contains other DNA sequences that code for the same CDR3. The genes are TRBV28 and TRBJ2-1; weak D call: TRBD2 (6 bases). Germline V CDR1 and CDR2: MDHEN, SYDVKM. The CDR3 contains 17 residues. Trimming took off 6 bases at V and 4 bases at J, with 22 bases between the two ends. The CDR3 loop reads CASSLSRLAGSYNEQFF. CDR3 DNA: TGTGCCAGCAGCCTCAGCCGCCTGGCGGGGTCGTACAATGAGCAGTTCTTC.

The chain carries TRBV4-2 and TRBJ2-7, with TRBD2 matching 9 bases. Germline lookup yields CDR1 LGHNA and CDR2 YNFKEQ. The CDR3 has 16 amino acids. Trimming at V came to 0 bases and at J to 1 base, leaving 4 bases not matched to a gene. The CDR3 protein is CASSQDATSGSYEQYF. The DNA of the CDR3 is TGTGCCAGCAGCCAAGATGCGACTAGCGGTTCCTACGAGCAGTACTTC.

The chain carries TRBV19 and TRBJ1-2; D is uncertain. CDR3 length equals 14 residues. V dropped 1 base and J dropped 2 bases, with 8 bases sitting between them. CDR1 and CDR2 from the germline V gene are LNHDA and SQIVND (reference sequence). The CDR3 region has the DNA TGTGCCAGTAGTATAGGCAGAGCGAACTATGGCTACACCTTC. Encoded protein: CASSIGRANYGYTF.

This clone was seen more than once but under ten times. J is TRBJ1-3 and V is TRBV4-2, with 9 bases that match TRBD1. V was pared by 3 bases and J by 4 bases, with 4 bases of the junction left unmatched. Germline CDR1 and CDR2: LGHNA and YNFKEQ. The CDR3 is 15 amino acids. Here the CDR3 reads CASSQGTGTGNTIYF. CDR3 nucleotides: TGTGCCAGCAGCCAGGGGACAGGGACCGGAAACACCATATATTTT.